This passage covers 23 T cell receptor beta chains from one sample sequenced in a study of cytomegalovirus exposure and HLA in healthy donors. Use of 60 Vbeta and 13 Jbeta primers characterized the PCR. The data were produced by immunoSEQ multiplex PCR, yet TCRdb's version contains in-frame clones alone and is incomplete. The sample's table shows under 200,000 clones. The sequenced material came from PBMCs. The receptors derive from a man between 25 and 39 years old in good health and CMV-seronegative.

Here the CDR3 reads CASSLGLSTGNYGYTF. The CDR3 coding sequence is TGCGCCAGCAGCTTGGGGCTCTCGACAGGCAACTATGGCTACACCTTC. The rearrangement joins TRBV5-1 to TRBJ1-2; D perhaps matches TRBD1 (6 bases). The CDR3 has 16 residues. The V gene's germline CDR1 is SGHRS and CDR2 YFSETQ. The germline V and J ends were trimmed by 0 bases and 2 bases, with 14 bases remaining between them. Complete variable domain (other parts from reference TRBV5-1 and TRBJ1-2): KAGVTQTPRYLIKTRGQQVTLSCSPISGHRSVSWYQQTPGQGLQFLFEYFSETQRNKGNFPGRFSGRQFSNSRSEMNVSTLELGDSALYLCASSLGLSTGNYGYTFGSGTRLTVV.

The CDR3 DNA is TGTGCCAGCAGCCCAAGATTCCGGGGAAGCACAGATACGCAGTATTTT. Its protein product is CASSPRFRGSTDTQYF. This chain links TRBV11-3 with TRBJ2-3; D is perhaps TRBD2 (5 bases). The CDR3 loop spans 16 amino acids. The germline CDR1 and CDR2 sequences are SGHNT and YENEEA. V lost 5 bases and J lost 0, with 15 bases in between.

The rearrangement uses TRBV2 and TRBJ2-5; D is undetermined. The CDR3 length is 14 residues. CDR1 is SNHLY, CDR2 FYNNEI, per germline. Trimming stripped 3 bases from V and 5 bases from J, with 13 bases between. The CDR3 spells CASSELTQRETQYF. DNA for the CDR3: TGTGCCAGCAGTGAGCTCACCCAGAGGGAGACCCAGTACTTC.

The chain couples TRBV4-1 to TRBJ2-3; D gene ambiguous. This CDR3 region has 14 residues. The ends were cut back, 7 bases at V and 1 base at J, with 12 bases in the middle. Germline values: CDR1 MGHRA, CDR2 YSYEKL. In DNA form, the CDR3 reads TGCGCCAGCATGAGCCGTCTCGGCACAGATACGCAGTATTTT. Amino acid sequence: CASMSRLGTDTQYF.

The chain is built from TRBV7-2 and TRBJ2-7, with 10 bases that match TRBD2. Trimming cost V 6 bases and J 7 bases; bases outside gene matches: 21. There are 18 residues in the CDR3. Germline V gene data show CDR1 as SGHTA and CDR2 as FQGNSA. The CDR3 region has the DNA TGTGCCAGCAGACCCTTCGGGGAGTTAGCGGGGGGCGGTTGGGAGCAGTACTTC. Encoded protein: CASRPFGELAGGGWEQYF.

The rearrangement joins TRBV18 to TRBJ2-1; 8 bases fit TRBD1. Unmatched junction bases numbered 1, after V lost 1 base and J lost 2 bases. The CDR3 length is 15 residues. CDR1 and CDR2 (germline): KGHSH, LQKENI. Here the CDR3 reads CASSPRDRTYNEQFF. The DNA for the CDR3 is TGTGCCAGCTCACCACGGGACAGGACCTACAATGAGCAGTTCTTC.

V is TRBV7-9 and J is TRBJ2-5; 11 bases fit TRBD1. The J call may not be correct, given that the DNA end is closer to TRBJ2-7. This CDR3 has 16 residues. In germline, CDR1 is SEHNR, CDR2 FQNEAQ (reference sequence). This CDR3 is CASSPQGTGGFYEQYF. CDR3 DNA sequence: TGTGCCAGCAGCCCACAGGGGACAGGGGGATTCTACGAGCAGTACTTC.

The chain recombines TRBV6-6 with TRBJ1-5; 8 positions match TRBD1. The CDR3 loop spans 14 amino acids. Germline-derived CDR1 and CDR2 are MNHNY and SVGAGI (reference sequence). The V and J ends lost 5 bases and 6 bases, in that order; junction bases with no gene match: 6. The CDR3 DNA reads TGTGCCAGCAGTACGGGACAGGTGACTCAGCCCCAGCATTTT. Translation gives CASSTGQVTQPQHF.

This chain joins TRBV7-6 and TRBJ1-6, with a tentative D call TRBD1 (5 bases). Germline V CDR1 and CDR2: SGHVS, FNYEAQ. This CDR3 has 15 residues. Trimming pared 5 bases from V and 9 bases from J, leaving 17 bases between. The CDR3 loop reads CASSPQGTTGSPLHF. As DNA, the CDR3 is TGTGCCAGCAGCCCTCAGGGTACGACTGGTTCACCCCTCCACTTT. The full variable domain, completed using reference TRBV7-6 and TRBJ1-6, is GAGVSQSPRYKVTKRGQDVALRCDPISGHVSLYWYRQALGQGPEFLTYFNYEAQQDKSGLPNDRFSAERPEGSISTLTIQRTEQRDSAMYRCASSPQGTTGSPLHFGNGTRLTVT.

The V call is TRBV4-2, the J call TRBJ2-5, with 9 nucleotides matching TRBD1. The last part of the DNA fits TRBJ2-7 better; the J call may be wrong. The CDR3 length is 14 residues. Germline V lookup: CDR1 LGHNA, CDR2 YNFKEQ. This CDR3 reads CASSDGQGSYEQYF. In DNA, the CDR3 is TGTGCCAGCAGCGACGGACAGGGGTCCTACGAGCAGTACTTC.

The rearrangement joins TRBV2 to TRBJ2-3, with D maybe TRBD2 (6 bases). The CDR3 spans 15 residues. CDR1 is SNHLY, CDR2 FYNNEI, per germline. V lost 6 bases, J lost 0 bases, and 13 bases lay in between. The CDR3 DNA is TGTGCCAGCAGGCAAAGGGAGGATAGCACAGATACGCAGTATTTT. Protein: CASRQREDSTDTQYF.

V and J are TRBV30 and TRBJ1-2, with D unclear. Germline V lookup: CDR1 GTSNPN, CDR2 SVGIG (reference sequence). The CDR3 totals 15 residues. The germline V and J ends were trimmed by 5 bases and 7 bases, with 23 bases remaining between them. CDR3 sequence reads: CAWASLSLAGSGYTF. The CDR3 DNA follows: TGTGCCTGGGCTTCCCTGAGTCTAGCGGGCTCTGGCTACACCTTC.

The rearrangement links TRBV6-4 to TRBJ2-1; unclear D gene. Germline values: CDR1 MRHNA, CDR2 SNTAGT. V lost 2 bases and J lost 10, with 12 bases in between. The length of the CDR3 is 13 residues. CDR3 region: CASSDPPMLEQFF. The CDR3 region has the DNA TGTGCCAGCAGTGACCCCCCTATGCTGGAGCAGTTCTTC.

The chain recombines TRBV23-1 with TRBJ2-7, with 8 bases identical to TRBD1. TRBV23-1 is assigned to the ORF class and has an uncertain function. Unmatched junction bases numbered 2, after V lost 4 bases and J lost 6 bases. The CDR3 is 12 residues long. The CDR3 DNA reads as TGCGCCAGCAGTCTCACAGGGGGCGAGCAGTACTTC. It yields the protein CASSLTGGEQYF.

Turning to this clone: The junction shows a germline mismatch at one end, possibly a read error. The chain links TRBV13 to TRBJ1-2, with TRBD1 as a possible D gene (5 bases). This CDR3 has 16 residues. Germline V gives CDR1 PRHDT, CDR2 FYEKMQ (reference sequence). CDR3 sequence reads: CASSLGWGGADYGYTF. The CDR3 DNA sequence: TGTGCCAGCAGCCTAGGGTGGGGAGGGGCAGACTATGGCTACACCTTC.

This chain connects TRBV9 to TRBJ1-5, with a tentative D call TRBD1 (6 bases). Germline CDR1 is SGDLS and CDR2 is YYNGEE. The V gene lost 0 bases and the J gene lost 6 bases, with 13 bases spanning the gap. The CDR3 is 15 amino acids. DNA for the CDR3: TGTGCCAGCAGCGTAGGAGGGGGGGAGGGTCAGCCCCAGCATTTT. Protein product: CASSVGGGEGQPQHF.

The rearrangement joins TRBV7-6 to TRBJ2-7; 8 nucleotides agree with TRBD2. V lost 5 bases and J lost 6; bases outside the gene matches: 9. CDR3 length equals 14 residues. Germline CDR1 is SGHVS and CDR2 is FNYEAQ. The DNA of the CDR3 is TGTGCCAGCAGCCCCAGGCCTCGGGAGGGCGAGCAGTACTTC. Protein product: CASSPRPREGEQYF.

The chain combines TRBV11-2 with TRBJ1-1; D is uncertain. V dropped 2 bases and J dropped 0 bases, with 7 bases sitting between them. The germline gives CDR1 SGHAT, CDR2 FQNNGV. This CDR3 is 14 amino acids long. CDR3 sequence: CASSLRGMNTEAFF. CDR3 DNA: TGTGCCAGCAGCTTACGAGGGATGAACACTGAAGCTTTCTTT.

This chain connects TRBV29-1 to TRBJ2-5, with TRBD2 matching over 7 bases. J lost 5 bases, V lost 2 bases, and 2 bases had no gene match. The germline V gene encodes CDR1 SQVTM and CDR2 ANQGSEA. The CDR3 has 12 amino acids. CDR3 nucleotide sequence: TGCAGCGTTGAAAGGGGAGGGGAGACCCAGTACTTC. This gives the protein CSVERGGETQYF.

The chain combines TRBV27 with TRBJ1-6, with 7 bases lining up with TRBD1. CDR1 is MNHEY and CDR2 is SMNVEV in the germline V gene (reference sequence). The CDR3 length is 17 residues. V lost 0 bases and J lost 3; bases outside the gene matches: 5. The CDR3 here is CASSLSAGGFYNSPLHF. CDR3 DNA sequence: TGTGCCAGCAGTTTATCCGCAGGGGGGTTCTATAATTCACCCCTCCACTTT.

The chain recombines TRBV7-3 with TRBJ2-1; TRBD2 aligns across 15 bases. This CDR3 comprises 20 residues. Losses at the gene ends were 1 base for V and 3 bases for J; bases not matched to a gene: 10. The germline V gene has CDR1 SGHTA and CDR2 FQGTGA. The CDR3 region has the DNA TGTGCCAGCAGCTTAAAAGGTGGGACTAGCGGGAGGAAGATCTACAATGAGCAGTTCTTC. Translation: CASSLKGGTSGRKIYNEQFF.

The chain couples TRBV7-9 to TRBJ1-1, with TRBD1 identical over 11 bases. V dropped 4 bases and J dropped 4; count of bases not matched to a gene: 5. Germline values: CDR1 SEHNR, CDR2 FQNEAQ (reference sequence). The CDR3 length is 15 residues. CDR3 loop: CASSSDRGLVTEAFF. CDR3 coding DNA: TGTGCCAGCAGCTCGGACAGGGGGCTTGTCACTGAAGCTTTCTTT.

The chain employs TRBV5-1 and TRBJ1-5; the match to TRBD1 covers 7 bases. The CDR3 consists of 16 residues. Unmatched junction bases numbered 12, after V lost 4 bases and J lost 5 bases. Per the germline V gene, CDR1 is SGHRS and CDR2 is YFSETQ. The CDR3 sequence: CASSPEAGRGDQPQHF. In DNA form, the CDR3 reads TGCGCCAGCAGCCCAGAGGCCGGCAGGGGGGATCAGCCCCAGCATTTT.